These T cell receptor beta chains were read from a single sample in a study of OX40 agonist ivuxolimab in advanced cancers. The data were produced by immunoSEQ multiplex PCR, yet TCRdb's version contains in-frame clones alone and is incomplete. The sample lists about 53,000 clones, roughly 84% occurring once. This specimen was CD4+ or CD8+ T cells sorted from blood, taken in a trial of the OX40 agonist ivuxolimab. These receptors came from an adult with an advanced solid tumor such as melanoma, head and neck, liver or kidney cancer. CDR3s include the opening cysteine and the closing phenylalanine or tryptophan. The D gene is left open where the match is weak. The size entry is marked missing in some rows and otherwise reads once, few, many or a size class.

V gene	J gene	D gene	CDR3 length	clone size	CDR3 DNA	CDR3 protein
TRBV6-1	TRBJ1-5	NA	13	NA	TGTGCCAGCAGTGAAGCGCGGGGGTCCCCCCAGCATTTT	CASSEARGSPQHF
TRBV5-1	TRBJ2-7	NA	12	NA	TGCGCCAGCAGCTCGACGACTTACGAGCAGTACTTC	CASSSTTYEQYF
TRBV4-1	TRBJ1-4	TRBD1	16	NA	TGCGCCAGCAGCCAACATACGGGGACAGGGGATGAAAAACTGTTTTTT	CASSQHTGTGDEKLFF
TRBV18	TRBJ1-5	NA	15	NA	TGTGCCAGCTCACCGCAACGGGAACAGGGCCAGCCCCAGCATTTT	CASSPQREQGQPQHF
TRBV28	TRBJ1-2	NA	14	NA	TGTGCCAGCAGTTTACCAGGGGCTGGATATGGCTACACCTTC	CASSLPGAGYGYTF
TRBV7-3	TRBJ2-5	TRBD2	15	NA	TGTGCCAGCAGCCAAGGACTAGCGAGAGGGGAGACCCAGTACTTC	CASSQGLARGETQYF
TRBV11-3	TRBJ2-5	NA	16	NA	TGTGCCAGCAGCCAACGGTCTGCGCGGGGCTTGGAGACCCAGTACTTC	CASSQRSARGLETQYF
TRBV15	TRBJ1-2	TRBD1	12	NA	TGTGCCACCAGCGGGACAGGTTACGGCTACACCTTC	CATSGTGYGYTF
TRBV4-1	TRBJ2-3	NA	15	NA	TGCGCCAGCAGCCAAGTGAGGTCTTCTACAGATACGCAGTATTTT	CASSQVRSSTDTQYF
TRBV10-2	TRBJ2-2	NA	15	NA	TGCGCCAGCACCCCCCTAGGGACAAACACCGGGGAGCTGTTTTTT	CASTPLGTNTGELFF
TRBV6-6	TRBJ1-4	TRBD1	15	NA	TGTGCCAGCAGGAAGTGGGGGGGACAGGGAGAAAAACTGTTTTTT	CASRKWGGQGEKLFF
TRBV15	TRBJ1-2	TRBD1	13	NA	TGTGCCACCAGCTGGGACAGGGGTGATGGCTACACCTTC	CATSWDRGDGYTF
TRBV18	TRBJ2-1	NA	16	NA	TGTGCCAGCTCATCACTGATAGGGGGGCGGTACAATGAGCAGTTCTTC	CASSSLIGGRYNEQFF
TRBV5-1	TRBJ2-5	NA	11	NA	TGCGCCAGCAGGATGCAAGAGACCCAGTACTTC	CASRMQETQYF
TRBV6-5	TRBJ1-2	NA	12	once	TGTGCCAGCAGTTCCAGATACGGGGGCTACACCTTC	CASSSRYGGYTF
TRBV10-2	TRBJ1-5	NA	14	NA	TGCGCCAGCAGTGAGTCGCGGGGCGGCCAGCCCCAGCATTTT	CASSESRGGQPQHF
TRBV29-1	TRBJ1-1	NA	13	NA	TGCAGCTTAATCGCGGGGGGGCGAACTGAAGCTTTCTTT	CSLIAGGRTEAFF
TRBV7-9	TRBJ1-6	TRBD1	16	NA	TGTGCCAGCAGTCCTCCGGGACAGGGTCATAATTCACCCCTCCACTTT	CASSPPGQGHNSPLHF
TRBV9	TRBJ1-4	NA	15	NA	TGTGCCAGCAGCTTACAGGGTTCAACTAATGAAAAACTGTTTTTT	CASSLQGSTNEKLFF
TRBV6-1	TRBJ1-5	NA	14	NA	TGTGCCAGCAACCCACAGGCAACCAATCAGCCCCAGCATTTT	CASNPQATNQPQHF
TRBV7-2	TRBJ2-1	NA	16	NA	TGTGCCAGCAGCCGATCGGCCCAGGAGTTCGGAACGGAGGGGTTCTTC	CASSRSAQEFGTEGFF
TRBV19	TRBJ2-7	NA	11	NA	TGTGCCAGTATGGGGTCGGGCGAGCAGTACTTC	CASMGSGEQYF
TRBV18	TRBJ2-1	NA	13	NA	TGTGCCAGCTCACCACGACAGGACAATGAGCAGTTCTTC	CASSPRQDNEQFF
TRBV5-1	TRBJ2-3	TRBD2	14	NA	TGCGCCAGCAGCTTAAGCGGGAGCGCAGATACGCAGTATTTT	CASSLSGSADTQYF
TRBV29-1	TRBJ1-1	NA	14	few	TGCAGCGTTATCATTGGGTTGATGAACACTGAAGCTTTCTTT	CSVIIGLMNTEAFF
TRBV4-2	TRBJ1-4	NA	16	once	TGTGCCAGCAGCCAAGAAACGGGGGCGCGTTATGAAAAACTGTTTTTT	CASSQETGARYEKLFF
TRBV10-3	TRBJ2-3	NA	14	NA	TGTGCCATCAGTTTCGGTGGGGTGGTAGATACGCAGTATTTT	CAISFGGVVDTQYF
TRBV5-6	TRBJ1-2	TRBD1	14	NA	TGTGCCAGCAGCAAACAGGGGTCGTTGTATGGCTACACCTTC	CASSKQGSLYGYTF
TRBV6-5	TRBJ1-1	TRBD1	13	once	TGTGCCACAGCCCGGACAGGTCACACTGAAGCTTTCTTT	CATARTGHTEAFF
TRBV5-1	TRBJ2-5	NA	15	NA	TGCGCCAGCAGTTGGGCAGGGACGAGCCAAGAGACCCAGTACTTC	CASSWAGTSQETQYF
TRBV6-1	TRBJ1-1	NA	16	NA	TGTGCCAGCAGTGAGATTGGGGGGCGTATGAACACTGAAGCTTTCTTT	CASSEIGGRMNTEAFF
TRBV19	TRBJ2-2	TRBD2	13	NA	TGTGCCAGTAGTTGGGAGGGTACCGGGGAGCTGTTTTTT	CASSWEGTGELFF
TRBV7-3	TRBJ1-2	NA	14	NA	TGTGCCAGCAGCCCACAGGGAGGCGACTATGGCTACACCTTC	CASSPQGGDYGYTF
TRBV19	TRBJ1-1	TRBD1	18	NA	TGTGCCAGTAGCATCTCCGGGACAGGGTCAAAATCTTCCACTGAAGCTTTCTTT	CASSISGTGSKSSTEAFF
TRBV30	TRBJ2-6	NA	15	NA	TGTGCCTGGATGAGGAAGGACTCTGGGGCCAACGTCCTGACTTTC	CAWMRKDSGANVLTF
TRBV10-1	TRBJ1-1	NA	13	NA	TGCGCCAGCAGTGATTTGCGCGACAGGGAAGCTTTCTTT	CASSDLRDREAFF
TRBV20-1	TRBJ2-5	NA	11	NA	TGCAGTGCTAGAGACCAAGAGACCCAGTACTTC	CSARDQETQYF
TRBV7-6	TRBJ2-7	TRBD2	19	NA	TGTGCCAGCAGCAACGACCTCAGGGGGACTAGCGGGAGAATCTACGAGCAGTACTTC	CASSNDLRGTSGRIYEQYF
TRBV30	TRBJ2-7	NA	15	few	TGTGCCTGGAGCGGAGTAGGCAGAAACTCCTACGAGCAGTACTTC	CAWSGVGRNSYEQYF
TRBV2	TRBJ1-5	TRBD1	16	NA	TGTGCCAGCAGTGATTCAGGGGGCCGTACCGGCCAGCCCCAGCATTTT	CASSDSGGRTGQPQHF
TRBV28	TRBJ1-5	TRBD1	15	once	TGTGCCAGCAGTTTAAGACAGGGCGGCAATCAGCCCCAGCATTTT	CASSLRQGGNQPQHF